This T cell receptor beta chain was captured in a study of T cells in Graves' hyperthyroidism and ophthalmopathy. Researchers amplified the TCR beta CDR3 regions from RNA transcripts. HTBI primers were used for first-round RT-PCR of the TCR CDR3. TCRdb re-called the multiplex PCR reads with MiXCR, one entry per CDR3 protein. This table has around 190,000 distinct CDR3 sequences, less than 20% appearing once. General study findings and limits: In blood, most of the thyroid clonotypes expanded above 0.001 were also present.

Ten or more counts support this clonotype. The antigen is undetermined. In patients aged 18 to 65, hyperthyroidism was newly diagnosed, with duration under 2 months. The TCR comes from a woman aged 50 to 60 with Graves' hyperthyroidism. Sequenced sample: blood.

This chain's CDR3 is CASSLEQGAPRNTEAFF. Written as DNA, the CDR3 is TGCGCCAGCAGCTTGGAACAGGGGGCCCCTCGGAACACTGAAGCTTTCTTT. The gene calls are TRBV5-1 and TRBJ1-1, with 9 bases lining up with TRBD1. Germline CDR1 is SGHRS and CDR2 is YFSETQ. Germline trimming cut 0 bases from V and 1 base from J; bases unmatched to any gene: 7. There are 17 residues in the CDR3.